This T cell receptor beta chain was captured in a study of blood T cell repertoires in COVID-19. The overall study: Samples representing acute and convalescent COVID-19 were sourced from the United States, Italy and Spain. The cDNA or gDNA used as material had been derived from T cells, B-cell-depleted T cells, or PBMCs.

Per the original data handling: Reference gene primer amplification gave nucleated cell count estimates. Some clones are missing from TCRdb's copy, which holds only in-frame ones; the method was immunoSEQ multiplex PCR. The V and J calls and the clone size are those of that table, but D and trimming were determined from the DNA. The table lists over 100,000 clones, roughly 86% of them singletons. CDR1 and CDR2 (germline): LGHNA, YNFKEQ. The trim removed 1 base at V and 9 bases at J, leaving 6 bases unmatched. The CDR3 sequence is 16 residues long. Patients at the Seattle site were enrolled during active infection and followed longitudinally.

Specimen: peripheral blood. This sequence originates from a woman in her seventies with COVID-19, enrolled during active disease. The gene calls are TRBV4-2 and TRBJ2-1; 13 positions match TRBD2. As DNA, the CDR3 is TGTGCCAGCAGCCAAGCAGGGACTAGCGGGGATCTTGAGCAGTTCTTC. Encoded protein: CASSQAGTSGDLEQFF.